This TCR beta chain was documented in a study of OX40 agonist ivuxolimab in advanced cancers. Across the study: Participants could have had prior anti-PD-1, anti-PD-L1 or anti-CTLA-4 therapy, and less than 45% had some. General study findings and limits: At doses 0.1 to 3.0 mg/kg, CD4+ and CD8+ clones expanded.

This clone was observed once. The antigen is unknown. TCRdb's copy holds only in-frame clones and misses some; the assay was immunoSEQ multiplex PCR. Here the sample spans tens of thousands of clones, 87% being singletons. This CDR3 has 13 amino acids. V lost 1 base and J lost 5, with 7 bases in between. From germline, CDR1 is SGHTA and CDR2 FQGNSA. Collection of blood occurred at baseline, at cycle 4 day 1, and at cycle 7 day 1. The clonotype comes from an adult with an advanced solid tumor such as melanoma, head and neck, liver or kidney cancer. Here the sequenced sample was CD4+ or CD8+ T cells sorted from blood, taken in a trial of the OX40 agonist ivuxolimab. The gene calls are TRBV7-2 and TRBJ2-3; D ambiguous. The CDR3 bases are TGTGCCAGCAGCTTAGTCAGTCAAGATACGCAGTATTTT. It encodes CASSLVSQDTQYF.